Given below is one T cell receptor (beta chain) in context. This sample was taken from a study of blood T cell repertoires in COVID-19. TCRdb keeps only in-frame clones here, not all; method: immunoSEQ multiplex PCR. The sample includes around 72,000 clones, more than 75% seen only once; the top ten take 8.3%. V was pared by 2 bases and J by 5 bases, with 4 bases of the junction left unmatched. CDR1 is KGHSH, CDR2 LQKENI, per germline. This CDR3 is 15 amino acids long. The genes are TRBV18 and TRBJ2-2; 8 nucleotides match TRBD1. The source of this sequence is a man aged 45 to 65 with active COVID-19. The sequenced material came from peripheral blood. CDR3 loop: CASSPAGGGTGELFF. CDR3 bases: TGTGCCAGCTCACCAGCAGGGGGCGGAACCGGGGAGCTGTTTTTT.